These 21 T cell receptor beta chains were all obtained from the same sample, sequenced in a study of blood T cell repertoires in COVID-19. TCRdb's table, derived via immunoSEQ multiplex PCR, lists solely in-frame clones and lacks some. The sample has approximately 74,000 clones; approximately 90% are singletons. The sequencing input was peripheral blood. The receptor set was obtained from a woman in her fifties or sixties with active COVID-19.

The J gene is TRBJ1-2, the V gene TRBV5-6, with D tentatively TRBD1 (5 bases). The germline V gene encodes CDR1 SGHDT and CDR2 YYEEEE. V dropped 2 bases and J dropped 0 bases, with 17 bases sitting between them. The CDR3 extends over 17 amino acids. CDR3 amino acids: CASSLGVRTGPNYGYTF. Written as DNA, the CDR3 is TGTGCCAGCAGCTTAGGGGTACGGACGGGTCCTAACTATGGCTACACCTTC.

The V and J genes are TRBV5-1 and TRBJ2-7, with 9 nucleotides matching TRBD1. V shed 0 bases, J shed 9 bases, and the junction held 10 bases outside the gene matches. Germline values: CDR1 SGHRS, CDR2 YFSETQ. This CDR3 contains 15 residues. CDR3 region: CASSLGTGVISGQYF. The CDR3 DNA sequence: TGCGCCAGCAGCTTGGGGACAGGGGTAATTTCGGGGCAGTACTTC.

The rearrangement joins TRBV7-8 to TRBJ2-1; tentatively, D is TRBD1 (6 bases). The ends were cut back, 6 bases at V and 6 bases at J, with 9 bases in the middle. This CDR3 has 12 residues. The germline CDR1 and CDR2 sequences are SGHVS and FQNEAQ. CDR3 DNA sequence: TGTGCCAGCAGAACAGGGAGCAATGAGCAGTTCTTC. Its translation is CASRTGSNEQFF.

This clone was observed a handful of times. This chain joins TRBV7-8 and TRBJ1-6, with TRBD1 matching 7 bases. The CDR3 contains 15 residues. Germline V lookup: CDR1 SGHVS, CDR2 FQNEAQ. J lost 14 bases, V lost 5 bases, and 15 bases had no gene match. The CDR3 sequence is CASSEGDSAWPALHF. CDR3 coding DNA: TGTGCCAGCAGCGAAGGGGACAGCGCGTGGCCCGCCCTCCACTTT.

The chain is built from TRBV7-8 and TRBJ2-5; 11 nucleotides line up with TRBD1. V shed 5 bases and J 5 bases; nucleotides not matched to a gene: 13. Germline lookup yields CDR1 SGHVS and CDR2 FQNEAQ. The CDR3 is 17 amino acids. The CDR3 bases are TGTGCCAGCAGCAGAGCCGGGACAGGGGGTTTATCGGAGACCCAGTACTTC. This encodes CASSRAGTGGLSETQYF.

This chain connects TRBV23-1 to TRBJ1-6; tentative D call: TRBD1 (6 bases). TRBV23-1 is an open reading frame, and its role is uncertain. Deletions cut 3 bases from V and 8 bases from J, with 29 bases between. The CDR3 has 20 residues. CDR3 region: CASSQSGQQPVPIPDSPLHF. DNA for the CDR3: TGCGCCAGCAGTCAGTCGGGACAACAACCCGTCCCGATACCTGATTCACCCCTCCACTTT.

The chain combines TRBV5-8 with TRBJ2-7; 9 bases line up with TRBD1. V dropped 2 bases and J dropped 3; count of bases not matched to a gene: 6. The CDR3 runs 15 residues. Germline V gene sequence: CDR1 SGHTS, CDR2 YDEGEE. CDR3 sequence (DNA): TGTGCCAGCAGCTTTTACAGGGGGCTTAGCTACGAGCAGTACTTC. Residues: CASSFYRGLSYEQYF.

The chain couples TRBV25-1 to TRBJ2-5; 7 nucleotides align to TRBD1. The CDR3 covers 16 residues. V lost 3 bases to trimming and J lost 2 bases; unmatched junction nucleotides: 9. The germline CDR1 and CDR2 sequences are MGHDK and SYGVNS. CDR3 protein: CASSDLPGTEQETQYF. For the CDR3, the DNA is TGTGCCAGCAGTGACCTACCCGGGACAGAGCAAGAGACCCAGTACTTC.

V usage is TRBV6-5 and J usage is TRBJ1-1, with 10 bases identical to TRBD1. The CDR3 is 15 residues long. Germline lookup yields CDR1 MNHEY and CDR2 SVGAGI. Trimming at V came to 2 bases and at J to 5 bases, leaving 5 bases not matched to a gene. Here the CDR3 DNA reads TGTGCCAGCAGTTACACGACAGGGGGCCGGACTGAAGCTTTCTTT. Translating gives CASSYTTGGRTEAFF.

The rearrangement links TRBV10-3 to TRBJ2-7; D uncertain. CDR1 is ENHRY, CDR2 SYGVKD, per germline. The CDR3 runs 13 residues. V lost 4 bases and J 3 bases, leaving 10 bases between the germline ends. The CDR3 sequence: CAISVGGSYEQYF. CDR3 coding DNA: TGTGCCATCAGTGTCGGCGGCAGCTACGAGCAGTACTTC.

The J gene is TRBJ2-3, the V gene TRBV19; D not certain. CDR3 length: 13 amino acids. Trimming removed 1 base at V and 6 bases at J, with 8 bases between. In germline, CDR1 is LNHDA, CDR2 SQIVND (reference sequence). CDR3 sequence (DNA): TGTGCCAGTAGTATAGGTCACGGGGATACGCAGTATTTT. It encodes CASSIGHGDTQYF.

This CDR3 reads CSVRTGQGATDTQYF. In DNA form, the CDR3 reads TGCAGCGTCCGTACGGGACAGGGGGCGACAGATACGCAGTATTTT. The chain carries TRBV29-1 and TRBJ2-3, with TRBD1 matching over 12 bases. There are 15 residues in the CDR3. V lost 6 bases, J lost 3 bases, and 7 bases stayed unmatched. Germline lookup yields CDR1 SQVTM and CDR2 ANQGSEA.

This rearrangement joins TRBV29-1 to TRBJ2-3, with D possibly matching TRBD1 (6 bases). Germline V gene lookup returns CDR1 SQVTM and CDR2 ANQGSEA. V shed 4 bases and J shed 6 bases, with 14 bases lying between them. The CDR3 has 13 residues. DNA for the CDR3: TGCAGCGTTGGGTGGGGGCACACGGATACGCAGTATTTT. Its translation is CSVGWGHTDTQYF.

This sequence joins TRBV28 and TRBJ2-1; D gene uncertain. The germline V and J ends were trimmed by 2 bases and 6 bases, with 5 bases remaining between them. This CDR3 is 12 amino acids long. Germline V gene sequence: CDR1 MDHEN, CDR2 SYDVKM. CDR3 region: CASSLRVNEQFF. The CDR3 region has the DNA TGTGCCAGCAGTTTAAGAGTCAATGAGCAGTTCTTC.

This clone has a handful of counts. The rearrangement joins TRBV29-1 to TRBJ1-2; D is perhaps TRBD1 (5 bases). CDR3 length: 14 residues. V lost 7 bases and J lost 4, with 19 bases in between. Per germline, CDR1 SQVTM and CDR2 ANQGSEA. For the CDR3, the DNA is TGCAGCGCTAGCCACCTAACCGGGGGCTATGGCTACACCTTC. Translation gives CSASHLTGGYGYTF.

This clone was observed a single time. This chain links TRBV3-1 (or the pseudogene TRBV3-2) with TRBJ2-1, with D possibly matching TRBD1 (6 bases). CDR1 is LGHDT, CDR2 YNNKEL, per germline (reference sequence). With 5 bases removed from V and 4 bases from J, the gap between germline ends came to 12 bases. The CDR3 has 14 amino acids. CDR3 amino acids: CASSNLQGYNEQFF. CDR3 bases: TGTGCCAGCAGCAACCTACAGGGTTACAATGAGCAGTTCTTC.

The chain combines TRBV20-1 with TRBJ2-7; 7 positions agree with TRBD2. V was pared by 3 bases and J by 3 bases, with 8 bases of the junction left unmatched. There are 14 residues in the CDR3. Germline V gene data show CDR1 as DFQATT and CDR2 as SNEGSKA (reference sequence). The CDR3, as DNA: TGCAGTGCTAGTCCCAGCGGGACTCTCTACGAGCAGTACTTC. It translates to CSASPSGTLYEQYF.

The chain has TRBV19 and TRBJ2-7, with TRBD1 matching 11 bases. J was trimmed by 3 bases and V by 8 bases; bases with no gene match: 6. The CDR3 totals 14 residues. Germline CDR1 is LNHDA and CDR2 is SQIVND (reference sequence). The CDR3, as DNA: TGTGCCAGTTCGACCGGGACAGGGGGCTACGAGCAGTACTTC. Amino acids: CASSTGTGGYEQYF.

This CDR3 is CASSQTGANIQYF. The CDR3 coding sequence is TGTGCCAGCAGCCAAACGGGAGCGAACATTCAGTACTTC. The chain employs TRBV14 and TRBJ2-4, with D maybe TRBD2 (6 bases). V lost 2 bases and J 7 bases, leaving 9 bases between the germline ends. Germline loops: CDR1 SGHDN, CDR2 FVKESK. CDR3 length: 13 amino acids.

Comment on this clone: The sample has other DNA sequences that encode this CDR3 too. This chain links TRBV28 with TRBJ1-1; D call uncertain. The CDR3 spans 14 residues. From germline, CDR1 is MDHEN and CDR2 SYDVKM. Trimming removed 5 bases from V and 1 base from J, with 11 bases in between. DNA for the CDR3: TGTGCCAGCAGTCCCCCTCACTGGAACACTGAAGCTTTCTTT. Its translation: CASSPPHWNTEAFF. The full variable domain, with the rest looked up from reference TRBV28 and TRBJ1-1, is DVKVTQSSRYLVKRTGEKVFLECVQDMDHENMFWYRQDPGLGLRLIYFSYDVKMKEKGDIPEGYSVSREKKERFSLILESASTNQTSMYLCASSPPHWNTEAFFGQGTRLTVV.

V gene TRBV4-2 combines with J gene TRBJ2-7; TRBD2 matches 9 bases. Germline loops: CDR1 LGHNA, CDR2 YNFKEQ. V trimming: 0 bases; J trimming: 2 bases; junction bases outside the gene matches: 14. The CDR3 sequence is 19 residues long. In nucleotides, the CDR3 is TGTGCCAGCAGCCAAGAAACTCGTGGCGTTAGCGGGAGTCCCTACGAGCAGTACTTC. Amino acid sequence: CASSQETRGVSGSPYEQYF.